What follows is one TCR beta chain and its context. Its matching antigen is unknown. The sample comes from a study of breast tumors, draining lymph nodes, adjacent tissues. Study conclusions and caveats: The data were judged consistent with most tumor T cells coming from lymph node and expanding in tumor.

Germline V gene sequence: CDR1 DFQATT, CDR2 SNEGSKA (reference sequence). The V and J ends lost 0 bases and 3 bases, in that order; junction bases with no gene match: 2. The CDR3 length is 15 residues. MiXCR, applied by TCRdb to the multiplex PCR reads, yields one record per CDR3 protein. The data hold around 8,200 distinct CDR3 sequences, with 65% to 75% observed a single time. The chain links TRBV20-1 to TRBJ2-2; 9 nucleotides line up with TRBD2. The TCR originated in a female donor with breast cancer. Some clones in this sample may be carry-over from other donors' samples. What was sequenced was tumor-adjacent breast tissue. CDR3 nucleotide sequence: TGCAGTGCTAGAGATTTAGCGGGGGACACCGGGGAGCTGTTTTTT. Protein sequence: CSARDLAGDTGELFF.